The TCR beta chain under discussion was sequenced for a study of regulatory T cells in long-lasting Graves disease. The time point was: persistent/refractory GD, antithyroid drugs over 5 years with positive TRAb. Construction of the TCR library relied on RNA isolated from PBMCs. The authors drew around 9 milliliters of peripheral blood into EDTA tubes. Comments on this clonotype: Its target is unknown.

This CDR3 has 14 amino acids. Per the germline V gene, CDR1 is SGHNT and CDR2 is YENEEA. Trimming cost V 5 bases and J 5 bases, with 12 bases left between them. General study results and limits: Analysis covered peripheral blood alone, not thyroid tissue. Favored usage of TRBV28, TRBJ1-2 and TRBJ2-5 was recorded in persistent disease.

In building TCR beta libraries, iRepertoire HTBI primers were used together with Arm-PCR of CDR3 regions. How the authors handled the data: Gene usage covered about 60 TRBV and 13 to 15 TRBJ segments. From the multiplex PCR reads, TCRdb called clonotypes with MiXCR, one entry per CDR3 protein. TCRdb assigned the V and J calls; the authors' analysis was not used. The sample lists about 470,000 distinct CDR3 sequences; under 25% were seen once. This clonotype was sampled from a female donor with Graves disease. The chain carries TRBV11-3 and TRBJ2-2, with D possibly being TRBD2 (5 bases). The sequencing used peripheral blood mononuclear cells (PBMCs), collected when the disease was refractory, from a patient treated with antithyroid drugs. The CDR3 loop reads CASSPRGRTGELFF. The CDR3 DNA reads TGTGCCAGCAGCCCCCGCGGGCGGACCGGGGAGCTGTTTTTT.